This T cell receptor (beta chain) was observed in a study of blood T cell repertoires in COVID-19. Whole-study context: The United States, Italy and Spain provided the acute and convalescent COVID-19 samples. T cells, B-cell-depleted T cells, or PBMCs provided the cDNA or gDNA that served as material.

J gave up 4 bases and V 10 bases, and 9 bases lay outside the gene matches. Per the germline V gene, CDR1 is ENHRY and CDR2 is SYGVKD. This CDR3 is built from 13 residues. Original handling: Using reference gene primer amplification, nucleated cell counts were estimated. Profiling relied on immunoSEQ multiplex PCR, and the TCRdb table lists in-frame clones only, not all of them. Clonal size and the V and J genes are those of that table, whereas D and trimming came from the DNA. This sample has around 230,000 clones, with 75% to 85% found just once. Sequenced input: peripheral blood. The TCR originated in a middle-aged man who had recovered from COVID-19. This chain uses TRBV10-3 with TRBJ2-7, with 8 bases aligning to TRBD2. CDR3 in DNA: TGTGCCACCCGGGGGACTAGTGGGTACGAGCAGTACTTC. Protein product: CATRGTSGYEQYF.